This T cell receptor beta chain came from a study of Ad26.COV2.S vaccination and SARS-CoV-2 variants. Treatment specified: some 20 received Ad26.COV2.S at low or high dose, single or two shots; about 5 received placebo; per-sample allocation not given. Sampling was done on day 63 after the first vaccine or placebo injection. The repertoire was sequenced with immunoSEQ multiplex PCR; TCRdb's copy has only in-frame clones and lacks some. The table includes over 400,000 clones, about 92% detected once. The clonotype originates from a person aged 18-65 years who received the Ad26.COV2.S COVID-19 vaccine or a placebo. Sequenced material: peripheral blood, taken in a trial of Ad26.COV2.S vaccine versus placebo.

CDR3 region: CASSPREGDEQFF. The CDR3 DNA reads as TGTGCCAGCAGCCCCAGAGAAGGAGATGAGCAGTTCTTC. The chain recombines TRBV7-9 with TRBJ2-1; D gene uncertain. The CDR3 runs 13 residues. V was pared by 5 bases and J by 8 bases, with 13 bases between. CDR1 and CDR2 (germline): SEHNR, FQNEAQ (reference sequence).